These 7 T cell receptor beta chains originate from one sample sequenced in a study of blood T cell repertoires in COVID-19 (dated by TCRdb to the early 2020s). Receptor amplification or capture employed the immunoSEQ multiplex PCR assay. TCRdb mirrors the immuneACCESS table, restricted to in-frame sequences. Some clones are absent from its copies; in checked studies, under half trace to an unresolved V gene, and the reason for the others is unknown. For this sample there are roughly 330,000 clones; about 89% appear just once. Nearly 6.5% of the sample goes to the ten largest clones. The sample taken for sequencing was peripheral blood. The receptor source for this set is a man aged 18 to 29 who had recovered from COVID-19.

The J gene is TRBJ2-5, the V gene TRBV7-2, with a tentative D call TRBD1 (5 bases). The CDR3 length is 15 residues. Germline values: CDR1 SGHTA, CDR2 FQGNSA. Trimming left V 3 bases short and J 4 bases short, with 15 bases between. CDR3 bases: TGTGCCAGCAGCTTCGGTAGGGGAACAAGAGAGACCCAGTACTTC. Translated: CASSFGRGTRETQYF.

The chain combines TRBV6-5 with TRBJ2-7; D possibly corresponds to TRBD2 (6 bases). The length of the CDR3 is 16 residues. Germline assignment: CDR1 MNHEY and CDR2 SVGAGI. With 0 bases removed from V and 2 bases from J, the gap between germline ends came to 14 bases. The CDR3 DNA reads as TGTGCCAGCAGTTACTCGCTTCCCGGACTACCCTACGAGCAGTACTTC. This encodes CASSYSLPGLPYEQYF.

The chain recombines TRBV2 with TRBJ2-7; 8 nucleotides line up with TRBD1. With 6 bases clipped from V and 0 bases from J, the junction kept 10 bases outside the gene matches. The CDR3 is 16 residues long. Germline loops: CDR1 SNHLY, CDR2 FYNNEI. CDR3 amino acids: CASSSDRGGSSYEQYF. The CDR3 DNA is TGTGCCAGCAGCTCCGACAGGGGCGGTAGCTCCTACGAGCAGTACTTC.

CDR3 loop: CASSFDRGRTEAFF. In DNA form, the CDR3 reads TGTGCCAGCAGTTTTGACAGGGGGCGAACTGAAGCTTTCTTT. The chain couples TRBV27 to TRBJ1-1, with TRBD1 matching over 10 bases. Germline V CDR1 and CDR2: MNHEY, SMNVEV (reference sequence). V trimming: 3 bases; J trimming: 5 bases; junction bases outside the gene matches: 3. CDR3 length: 14 residues.

The V gene is TRBV2, the J gene TRBJ1-5, with a tentative D call TRBD1 (6 bases). The CDR3 has 14 residues. Trimming pared 6 bases from V and 4 bases from J, leaving 13 bases between. Germline CDR1 reads SNHLY; CDR2 reads FYNNEI. The CDR3 sequence is CASSSLTGNQPQHF. CDR3 nucleotide sequence: TGTGCCAGCAGCTCACTTACAGGGAATCAGCCCCAGCATTTT.

The V call is TRBV27, the J call TRBJ2-2; tentative D call: TRBD2 (6 bases). V lost 5 bases and J 6 bases, leaving 22 bases between the germline ends. The CDR3 covers 17 residues. Germline lookup yields CDR1 MNHEY and CDR2 SMNVEV (reference sequence). The CDR3 loop reads CASSPPWSAGFAGELFF. In nucleotides, the CDR3 is TGTGCCAGCAGTCCCCCCTGGTCGGCGGGATTCGCCGGGGAGCTGTTTTTT.

J is TRBJ2-2 and V is TRBV27; 8 nucleotides align to TRBD1. V was pared by 4 bases and J by 2 bases, with 6 bases of the junction left unmatched. CDR1 is MNHEY, CDR2 SMNVEV, per germline (reference sequence). The CDR3 runs 16 residues. The CDR3 sequence: CASSSRTGLNTGELFF. The DNA for the CDR3 is TGTGCCAGCAGTTCCCGGACAGGGTTAAACACCGGGGAGCTGTTTTTT.